This TCR beta chain emerged from a study of T cells in Graves' hyperthyroidism and ophthalmopathy. This CDR3 has 15 residues. Trimming stripped 6 bases from V and 8 bases from J, with 22 bases between. The hyperthyroidism patients had all been newly diagnosed, and their disease duration was under 2 months. Their ages ranged from 18 to 65 years. Uncontrolled infection, other autoimmune disease, pregnancy or lactation excluded patients. Clinical symptoms, serum thyroxine and TRAb, thyroid ultrasound and orbital computed tomography were used for the diagnoses. It was RNA transcripts that yielded the amplified TCR beta CDR3 regions. The study used the HTBI primer set for a first-round RT-PCR of the TCR CDR3. TCRdb passed the multiplex PCR reads through MiXCR, listing each CDR3 protein once. The repertoire holds approximately 740,000 distinct CDR3 sequences, roughly 15% seen once, with roughly a tenth in the top ten.

This clonotype occurred a few times. Antigen unknown. Study results and caveats: Blood samples included most of the expanded thyroid clonotypes exceeding 0.001.

This receptor was identified in a woman aged 18-29 years with Graves' hyperthyroidism. What was sequenced was blood. The chain links TRBV12-3 or TRBV12-4 to TRBJ1-1; D may be TRBD1 (6 bases). The CDR3 sequence: CASRPRGGILTEAFF. DNA of the CDR3: TGTGCCAGCAGACCTCGGGGGGGCATACTTACCGAAGCTTTCTTT.